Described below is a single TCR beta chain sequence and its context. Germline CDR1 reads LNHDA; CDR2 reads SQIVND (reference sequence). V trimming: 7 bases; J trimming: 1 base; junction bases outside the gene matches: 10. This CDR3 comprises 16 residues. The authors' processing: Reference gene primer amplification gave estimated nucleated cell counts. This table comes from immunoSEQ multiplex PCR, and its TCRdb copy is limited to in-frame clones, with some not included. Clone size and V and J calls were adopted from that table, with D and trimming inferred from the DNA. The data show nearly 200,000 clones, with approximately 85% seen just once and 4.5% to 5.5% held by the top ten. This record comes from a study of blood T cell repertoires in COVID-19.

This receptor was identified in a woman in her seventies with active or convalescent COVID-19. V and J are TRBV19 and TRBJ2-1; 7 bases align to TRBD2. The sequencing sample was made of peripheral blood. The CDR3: CASKSSGQSSYNEQFF. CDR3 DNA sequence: TGTGCCAGTAAGAGTAGCGGGCAGTCGTCCTACAATGAGCAGTTCTTC.